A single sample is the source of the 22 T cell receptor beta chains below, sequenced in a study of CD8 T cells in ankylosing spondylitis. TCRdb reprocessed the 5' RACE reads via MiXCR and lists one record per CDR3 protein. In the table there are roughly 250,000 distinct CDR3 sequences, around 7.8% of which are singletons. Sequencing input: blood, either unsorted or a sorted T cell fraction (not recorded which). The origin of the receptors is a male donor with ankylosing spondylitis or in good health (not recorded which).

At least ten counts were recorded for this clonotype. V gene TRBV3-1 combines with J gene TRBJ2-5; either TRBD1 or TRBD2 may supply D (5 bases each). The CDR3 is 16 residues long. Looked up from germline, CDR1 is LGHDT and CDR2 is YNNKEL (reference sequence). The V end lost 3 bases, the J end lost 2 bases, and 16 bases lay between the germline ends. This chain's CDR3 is CASSHVLGPWQETQYF. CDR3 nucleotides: TGTGCCAGCAGCCATGTCCTGGGACCCTGGCAAGAGACCCAGTACTTC.

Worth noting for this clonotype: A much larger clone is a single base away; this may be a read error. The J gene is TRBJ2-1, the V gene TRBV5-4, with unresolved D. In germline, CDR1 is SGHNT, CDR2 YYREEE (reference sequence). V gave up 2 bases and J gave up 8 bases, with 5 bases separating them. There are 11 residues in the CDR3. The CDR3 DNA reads TGTGCCAGCAGCTTTTGGGATGAGCAGTTCTTC. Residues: CASSFWDEQFF. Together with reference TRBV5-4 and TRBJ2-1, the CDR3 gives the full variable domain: ETGVTQSPTHLIKTRGQQVTLRCSSQSGHNTVSWYQQALGQGPQFIFQYYREEENGRGNFPPRFSGLQFPNYSSELNVNALELDDSALYLCASSFWDEQFFGPGTRLTVL.

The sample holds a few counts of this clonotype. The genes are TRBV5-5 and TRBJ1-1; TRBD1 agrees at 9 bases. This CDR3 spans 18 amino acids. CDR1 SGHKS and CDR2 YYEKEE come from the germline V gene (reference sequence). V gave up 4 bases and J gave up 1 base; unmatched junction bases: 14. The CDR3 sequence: CASSRGGQGIRQNTEAFF. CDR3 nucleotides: TGTGCCAGCAGCCGGGGGGGACAGGGAATTAGACAGAACACTGAAGCTTTCTTT.

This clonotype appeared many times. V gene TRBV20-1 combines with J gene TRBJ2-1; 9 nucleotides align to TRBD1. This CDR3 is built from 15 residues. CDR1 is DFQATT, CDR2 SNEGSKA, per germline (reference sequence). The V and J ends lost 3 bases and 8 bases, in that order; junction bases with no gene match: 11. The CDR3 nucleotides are TGCAGTGCTAGGGGGTGGGACAGGGCGTTGGATGAGCAGTTCTTC. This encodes CSARGWDRALDEQFF.

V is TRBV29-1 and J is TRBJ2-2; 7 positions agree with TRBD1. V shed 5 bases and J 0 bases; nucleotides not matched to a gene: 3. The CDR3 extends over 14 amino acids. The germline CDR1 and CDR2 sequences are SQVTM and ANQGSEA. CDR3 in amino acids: CSVMTGPNTGELFF. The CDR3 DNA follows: TGCAGCGTTATGACAGGGCCGAACACCGGGGAGCTGTTTTTT.

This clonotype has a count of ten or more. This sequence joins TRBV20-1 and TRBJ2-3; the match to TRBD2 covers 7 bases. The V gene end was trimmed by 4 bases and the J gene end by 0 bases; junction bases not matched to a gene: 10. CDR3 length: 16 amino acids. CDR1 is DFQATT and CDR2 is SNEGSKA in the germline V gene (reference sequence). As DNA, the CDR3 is TGCAGTGCTACCTCCCTAGCGGCGTCTAGCACAGATACGCAGTATTTT. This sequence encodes CSATSLAASSTDTQYF.

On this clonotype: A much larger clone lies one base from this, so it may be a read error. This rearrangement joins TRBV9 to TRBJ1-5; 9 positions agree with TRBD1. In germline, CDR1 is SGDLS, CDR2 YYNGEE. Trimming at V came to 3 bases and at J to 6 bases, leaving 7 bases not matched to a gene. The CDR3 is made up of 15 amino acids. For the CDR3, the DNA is TGTGCCAGCAGCGAGACAGGGGGTGGGGTTCAGCCCCAGCATTTT. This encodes CASSETGGGVQPQHF.

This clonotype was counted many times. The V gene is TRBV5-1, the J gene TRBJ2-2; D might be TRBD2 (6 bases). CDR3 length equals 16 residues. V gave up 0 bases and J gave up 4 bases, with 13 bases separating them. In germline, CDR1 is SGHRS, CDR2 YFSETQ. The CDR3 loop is CASSLGGLASTGELFF. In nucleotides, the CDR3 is TGCGCCAGCAGCTTGGGTGGCCTAGCGAGCACCGGGGAGCTGTTTTTT.

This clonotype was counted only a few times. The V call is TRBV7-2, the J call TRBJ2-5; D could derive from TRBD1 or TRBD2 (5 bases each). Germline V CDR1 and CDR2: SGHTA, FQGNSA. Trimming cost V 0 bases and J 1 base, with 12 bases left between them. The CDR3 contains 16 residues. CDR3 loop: CASSLAPTGLQETQYF. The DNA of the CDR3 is TGTGCCAGCAGCTTAGCGCCAACGGGGCTCCAAGAGACCCAGTACTTC.

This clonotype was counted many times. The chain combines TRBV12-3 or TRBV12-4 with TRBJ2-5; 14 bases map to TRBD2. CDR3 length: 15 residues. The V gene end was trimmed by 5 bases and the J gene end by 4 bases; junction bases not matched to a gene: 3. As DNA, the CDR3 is TGTGCCAGCAGTCTCGGGACTAGCGGGGGAGAGACCCAGTACTTC. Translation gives CASSLGTSGGETQYF.

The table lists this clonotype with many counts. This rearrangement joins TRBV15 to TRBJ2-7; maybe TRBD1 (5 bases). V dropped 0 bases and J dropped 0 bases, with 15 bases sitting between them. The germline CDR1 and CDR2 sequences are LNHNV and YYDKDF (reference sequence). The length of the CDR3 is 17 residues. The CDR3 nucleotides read TGTGCCACCAGCAGAGAGGGGCAGTCATACAGCTCCTACGAGCAGTACTTC. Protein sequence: CATSREGQSYSSYEQYF.

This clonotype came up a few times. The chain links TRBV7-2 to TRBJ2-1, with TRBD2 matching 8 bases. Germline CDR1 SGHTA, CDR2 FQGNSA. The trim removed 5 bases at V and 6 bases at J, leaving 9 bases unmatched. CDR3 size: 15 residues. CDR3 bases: TGTGCCAGCAGCCCCTTGCCGGGGGGGCCCAATGAGCAGTTCTTC. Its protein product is CASSPLPGGPNEQFF. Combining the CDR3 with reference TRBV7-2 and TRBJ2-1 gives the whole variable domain GAGVSQSPSNKVTEKGKDVELRCDPISGHTALYWYRQSLGQGLEFLIYFQGNSAPDKSGLPSDRFSAERTGGSVSTLTIQRTQQEDSAVYLCASSPLPGGPNEQFFGPGTRLTVL.

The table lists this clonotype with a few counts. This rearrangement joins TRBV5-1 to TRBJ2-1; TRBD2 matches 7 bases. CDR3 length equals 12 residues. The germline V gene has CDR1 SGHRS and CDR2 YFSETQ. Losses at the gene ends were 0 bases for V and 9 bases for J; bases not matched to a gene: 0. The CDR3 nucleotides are TGCGCCAGCAGCTTGGCTAGCGGTGAGCAGTTCTTC. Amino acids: CASSLASGEQFF.

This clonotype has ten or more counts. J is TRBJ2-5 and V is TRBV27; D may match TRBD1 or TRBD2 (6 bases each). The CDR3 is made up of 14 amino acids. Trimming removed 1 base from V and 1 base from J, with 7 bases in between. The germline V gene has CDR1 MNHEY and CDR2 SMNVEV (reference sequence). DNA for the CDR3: TGTGCCAGCAGTTTATGGGGGGCCCAAGAGACCCAGTACTTC. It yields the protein CASSLWGAQETQYF.

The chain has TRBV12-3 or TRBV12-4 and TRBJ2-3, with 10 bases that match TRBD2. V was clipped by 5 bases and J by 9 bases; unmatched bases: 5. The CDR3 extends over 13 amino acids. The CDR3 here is CASSVNSGGTQYF. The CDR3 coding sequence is TGTGCCAGCAGTGTGAATAGCGGGGGGACGCAGTATTTT.

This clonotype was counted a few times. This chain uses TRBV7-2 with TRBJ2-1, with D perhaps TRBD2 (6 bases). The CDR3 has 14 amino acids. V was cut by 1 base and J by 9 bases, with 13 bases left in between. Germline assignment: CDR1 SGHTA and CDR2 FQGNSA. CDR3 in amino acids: CASSLGYDGGEQFF. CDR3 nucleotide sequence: TGTGCCAGCAGCTTAGGGTACGACGGGGGTGAGCAGTTCTTC.

CDR3 residues: CASSQNRETDTQYF. CDR3 DNA sequence: TGCGCCAGCAGCCAAAACCGGGAGACAGATACGCAGTATTTT. The chain employs TRBV4-3 and TRBJ2-3, with D tentatively TRBD2 (6 bases). CDR3 length: 14 amino acids. V was clipped by 2 bases and J by 3 bases, with 9 bases between them. CDR1 is LGHNA, CDR2 YSLEER, per germline.

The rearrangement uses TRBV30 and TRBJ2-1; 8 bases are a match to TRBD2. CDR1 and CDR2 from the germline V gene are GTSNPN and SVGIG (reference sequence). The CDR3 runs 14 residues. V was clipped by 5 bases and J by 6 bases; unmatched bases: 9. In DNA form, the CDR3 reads TGTGCCTGGGAGACGGGAGGGAGGGGCAATGAGCAGTTCTTC. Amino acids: CAWETGGRGNEQFF.

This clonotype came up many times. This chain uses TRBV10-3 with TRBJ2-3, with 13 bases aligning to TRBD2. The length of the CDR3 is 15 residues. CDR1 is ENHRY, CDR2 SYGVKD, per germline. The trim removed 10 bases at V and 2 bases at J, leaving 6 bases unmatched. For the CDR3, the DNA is TGTGCCAGGCCTGGGACTAGCGGGGACACAGATACGCAGTATTTT. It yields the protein CARPGTSGDTDTQYF.

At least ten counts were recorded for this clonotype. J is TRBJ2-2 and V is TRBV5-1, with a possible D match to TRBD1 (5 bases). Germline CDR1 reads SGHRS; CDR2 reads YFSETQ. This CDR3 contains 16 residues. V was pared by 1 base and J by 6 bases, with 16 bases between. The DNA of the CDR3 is TGCGCCAGCAGCTTGACTCCCACGGACATCCCCGGGGAGCTGTTTTTT. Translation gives CASSLTPTDIPGELFF.

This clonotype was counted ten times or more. DNA of the CDR3: TGTGCCAGCAGCCCATCCCAGGGTAAAGAGACCCAGTACTTC. This codes for CASSPSQGKETQYF. The V gene is TRBV9, the J gene TRBJ2-5; tentative D call: TRBD1 (5 bases). V gave up 4 bases and J gave up 3 bases, with 13 bases separating them. The CDR3 consists of 14 residues. Germline V gene sequence: CDR1 SGDLS, CDR2 YYNGEE.

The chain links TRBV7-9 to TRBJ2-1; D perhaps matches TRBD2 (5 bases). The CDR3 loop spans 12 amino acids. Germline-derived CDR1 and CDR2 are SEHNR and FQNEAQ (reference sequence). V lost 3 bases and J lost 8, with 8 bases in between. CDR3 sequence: CASSFMEDEQFF. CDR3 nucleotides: TGTGCCAGCAGCTTTATGGAGGATGAGCAGTTCTTC.